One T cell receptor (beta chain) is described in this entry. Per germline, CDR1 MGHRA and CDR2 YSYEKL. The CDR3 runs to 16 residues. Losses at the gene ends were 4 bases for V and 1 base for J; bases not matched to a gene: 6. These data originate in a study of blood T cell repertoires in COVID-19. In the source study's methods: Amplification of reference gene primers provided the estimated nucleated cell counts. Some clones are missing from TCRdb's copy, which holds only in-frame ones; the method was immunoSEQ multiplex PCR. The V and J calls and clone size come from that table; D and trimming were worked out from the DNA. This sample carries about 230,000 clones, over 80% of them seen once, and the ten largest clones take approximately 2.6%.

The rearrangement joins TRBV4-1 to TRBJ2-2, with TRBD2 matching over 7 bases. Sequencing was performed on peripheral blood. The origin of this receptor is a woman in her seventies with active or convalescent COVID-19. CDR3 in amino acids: CASSPSPSGNTGELFF. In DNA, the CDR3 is TGCGCCAGCAGCCCTTCCCCTAGCGGGAACACCGGGGAGCTGTTTTTT.